A single sample is the source of the 14 T cell receptor beta chains below, sequenced in a study of shared clonotypes between healthy human individuals. Method: immunoSEQ multiplex PCR; TCRdb's copy keeps in-frame clones and lacks some. The table has more than 2,000,000 clones, 93% seen once. Sequenced: naive CD4+ T cells from PBMCs. Specified subset: CD45RA+ positively selected. The receptors were gathered from a man younger than 35 in good health. Some clones in this sample may be carry-over from other donors' samples.

The V call is TRBV28, the J call TRBJ2-1; 13 nucleotides match TRBD2. The CDR3 length is 16 residues. The trim removed 4 bases at V and 9 bases at J, leaving 9 bases unmatched. The germline gives CDR1 MDHEN, CDR2 SYDVKM. The CDR3 bases are TGTGCCAGCAGTTCCCCTGGACTAGCGGGAGTCAGTGAGCAGTTCTTC. Translated: CASSSPGLAGVSEQFF.

As to this clone: This specimen includes other DNA sequences encoding the same CDR3. This chain links TRBV11-3 with TRBJ2-1; the D gene is possibly TRBD2 (6 bases). V was cut by 2 bases and J by 1 base, with 9 bases left in between. This CDR3 has 15 amino acids. Per germline, CDR1 SGHNT and CDR2 YENEEA. CDR3 region: CASSLTSGSYNEQFF. CDR3 sequence (DNA): TGTGCCAGCAGCTTAACCAGCGGGTCCTACAATGAGCAGTTCTTC.

The genes are TRBV28 and TRBJ2-5; a possible D gene is TRBD1 (8 bases). V was clipped by 6 bases and J by 3 bases, with 26 bases between them. CDR3 length: 18 residues. Germline V gene lookup returns CDR1 MDHEN and CDR2 SYDVKM. CDR3 in amino acids: CASSPGRDQDRAKETQYF. The CDR3 bases are TGTGCCAGCAGCCCGGGGAGGGATCAGGACAGGGCCAAAGAGACCCAGTACTTC.

On this clone itself: The DNA is left out, because the CDR3 cannot be placed on it with certainty; the CDR3 is given as TCRdb lists it. CDR3 residues: CASSFVPAGTPYEQYF. This chain links TRBV28 with TRBJ2-7; TRBD2 is the table's D call, not checked against the DNA. The CDR3 numbers 16 amino acids, ends counted. Germline V gene data show CDR1 as MDHEN and CDR2 as SYDVKM.

The rearrangement joins TRBV9 to TRBJ2-2; no clear D. This CDR3 is 16 amino acids long. V lost 0 bases and J 0 bases, leaving 9 bases between the germline ends. CDR1 and CDR2 from the germline V gene are SGDLS and YYNGEE. CDR3 DNA sequence: TGTGCCAGCAGCGTAGTCGCTCCTCCGAACACCGGGGAGCTGTTTTTT. It specifies CASSVVAPPNTGELFF.

This clone occurred once. The chain links TRBV19 to TRBJ1-2; D remains unclear. Germline V gene data show CDR1 as LNHDA and CDR2 as SQIVND (reference sequence). The CDR3 length is 15 residues. With 3 bases removed from V and 2 bases from J, the gap between germline ends came to 13 bases. CDR3 loop: CASSMMAGKNYGYTF. As DNA, the CDR3 is TGTGCCAGTAGTATGATGGCAGGAAAAAACTATGGCTACACCTTC.

This rearrangement joins TRBV5-1 to TRBJ1-2; D is undetermined. The ends were cut back, 2 bases at V and 4 bases at J, with 12 bases in the middle. The CDR3 is 14 amino acids. CDR1 SGHRS and CDR2 YFSETQ come from the germline V gene. The CDR3 nucleotides are TGCGCCAGCAGCTTACGGGCAGCGACCTATGGCTACACCTTC. It codes for CASSLRAATYGYTF. Variable domain in full (rest from reference TRBV5-1 and TRBJ1-2): KAGVTQTPRYLIKTRGQQVTLSCSPISGHRSVSWYQQTPGQGLQFLFEYFSETQRNKGNFPGRFSGRQFSNSRSEMNVSTLELGDSALYLCASSLRAATYGYTFGSGTRLTVV.

This chain joins TRBV6-6 and TRBJ2-2, with TRBD2 matching over 9 bases. Germline CDR1 is MNHNY and CDR2 is SVGAGI (reference sequence). This CDR3 contains 15 residues. V trimming: 4 bases; J trimming: 4 bases; junction bases outside the gene matches: 4. CDR3 DNA: TGTGCCAGCAGTTTGGGACTAGCCGGCACCGGGGAGCTGTTTTTT. As protein: CASSLGLAGTGELFF.

V usage is TRBV6-5 and J usage is TRBJ2-4; TRBD2 is a possible D gene (6 bases). V dropped 6 bases and J dropped 4 bases, with 16 bases sitting between them. The CDR3 covers 15 residues. Germline V gene data show CDR1 as MNHEY and CDR2 as SVGAGI. CDR3 nucleotides: TGTGCCAGCAGCCTATTTGGAGGGCCTAAAAACATTCAGTACTTC. Its translation: CASSLFGGPKNIQYF.

The CDR3 region has the DNA TGTGCCAGCAGTTCCGGGGGAAGCTCCTACGAGCAGTACTTC. Its protein product is CASSSGGSSYEQYF. This chain links TRBV28 with TRBJ2-7; a possible D gene is TRBD2 (6 bases). CDR1 and CDR2 from the germline V gene are MDHEN and SYDVKM. This CDR3 spans 14 amino acids. The V gene lost 4 bases and the J gene lost 0 bases, with 10 bases spanning the gap.

As concerns this clone: This sample also contains other DNA sequences that code for the same CDR3. This sequence joins TRBV7-2 and TRBJ2-5, with 7 bases that match TRBD1. The J segment lost 2 bases and the V segment lost 0 bases, leaving 3 bases of the junction unmatched. The germline V gene has CDR1 SGHTA and CDR2 FQGNSA. The CDR3 length is 15 residues. The CDR3: CASSLAGTEQETQYF. The CDR3 DNA sequence: TGTGCCAGCAGCTTAGCCGGGACAGAACAAGAGACCCAGTACTTC.

The V and J genes are TRBV18 and TRBJ1-1, with 12 bases fitting TRBD1. The CDR3 covers 15 residues. Germline V gene sequence: CDR1 KGHSH, CDR2 LQKENI. Trimming cost V 4 bases and J 6 bases; bases outside gene matches: 6. The CDR3 is CASSRSGQGASEAFF. In DNA form, the CDR3 reads TGTGCCAGCTCACGGTCGGGACAGGGGGCCTCTGAAGCTTTCTTT.

This chain joins TRBV29-1 and TRBJ1-1; D call uncertain. This CDR3 contains 12 residues. Trimming took off 7 bases at V and 4 bases at J, with 13 bases between the two ends. Germline V gene lookup returns CDR1 SQVTM and CDR2 ANQGSEA. CDR3 amino acids: CSGADVVTEAFF. CDR3 DNA sequence: TGCAGCGGGGCGGATGTAGTCACTGAAGCTTTCTTT.

The sample holds a few counts of this clone. The chain couples TRBV28 to TRBJ1-2, with D uncertain. The V end lost 3 bases, the J end lost 4 bases, and 9 bases lay between the germline ends. The germline gives CDR1 MDHEN, CDR2 SYDVKM. This CDR3 is built from 13 residues. The CDR3 DNA reads TGTGCCAGCAGTTTCGGACCCGGCTATGGCTACACCTTC. Protein product: CASSFGPGYGYTF.